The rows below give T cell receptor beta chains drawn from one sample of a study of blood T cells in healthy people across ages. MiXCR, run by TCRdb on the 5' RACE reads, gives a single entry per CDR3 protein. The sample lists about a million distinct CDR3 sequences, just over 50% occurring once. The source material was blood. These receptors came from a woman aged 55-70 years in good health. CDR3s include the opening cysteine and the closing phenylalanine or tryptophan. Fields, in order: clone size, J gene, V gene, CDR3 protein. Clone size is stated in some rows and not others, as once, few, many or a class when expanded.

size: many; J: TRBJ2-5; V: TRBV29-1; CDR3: CSVSGGNQETQYF
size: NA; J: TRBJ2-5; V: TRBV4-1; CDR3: CASSQEGQGGQTQYF
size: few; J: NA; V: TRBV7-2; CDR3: CASDAGLAGDEQYF
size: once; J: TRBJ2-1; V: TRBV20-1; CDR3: CSASISGREQFF
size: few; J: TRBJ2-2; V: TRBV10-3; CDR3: CAIKGTASTGELFF
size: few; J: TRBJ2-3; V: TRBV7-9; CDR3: CASSVVLADTQYF
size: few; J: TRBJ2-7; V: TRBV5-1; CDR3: CASSLVGSGQTYEQYF
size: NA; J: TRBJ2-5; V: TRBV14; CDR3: CASSATGLETQYF
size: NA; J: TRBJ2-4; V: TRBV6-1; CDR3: CASSEMWGLSAKNIQYF
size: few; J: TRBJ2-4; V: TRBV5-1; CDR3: CASSLKQGWGEQYF
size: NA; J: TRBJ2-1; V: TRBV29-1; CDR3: CSVVGFSEQFF
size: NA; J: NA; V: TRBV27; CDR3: CASRGLAGGAYEQYF
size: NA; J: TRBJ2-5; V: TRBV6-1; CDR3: CASSVRGDRTSGPYQETQYF
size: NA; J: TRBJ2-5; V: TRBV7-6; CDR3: CASSFGLAGLQETQYF
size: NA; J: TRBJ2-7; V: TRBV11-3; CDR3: CASSPGTGTSYEQYF
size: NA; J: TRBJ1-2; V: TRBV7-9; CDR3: CASSQSRGAYGYTF
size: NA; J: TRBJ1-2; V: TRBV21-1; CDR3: CASSNATLGNGYTF
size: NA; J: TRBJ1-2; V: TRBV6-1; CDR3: CASSEFWPSNYGYTF
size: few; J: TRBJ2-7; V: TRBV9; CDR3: CASSAPGLAGVEQYF
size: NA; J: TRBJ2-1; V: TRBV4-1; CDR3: CASSGPGLVWFF
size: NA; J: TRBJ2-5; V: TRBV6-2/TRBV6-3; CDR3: CASRASGLKWTQYF
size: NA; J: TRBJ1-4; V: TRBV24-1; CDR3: CATSRQGPNEKLFF
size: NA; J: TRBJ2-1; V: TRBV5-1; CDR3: CASSLGWLAGGIDEQFF
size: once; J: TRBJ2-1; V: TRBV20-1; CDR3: CSARDLPTSFTFEQFF
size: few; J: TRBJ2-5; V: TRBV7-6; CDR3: CASSLLFQETQYF
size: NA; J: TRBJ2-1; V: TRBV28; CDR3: CASSREREWNNEQFF
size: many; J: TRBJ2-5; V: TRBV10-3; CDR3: CAISQGAGETQYF